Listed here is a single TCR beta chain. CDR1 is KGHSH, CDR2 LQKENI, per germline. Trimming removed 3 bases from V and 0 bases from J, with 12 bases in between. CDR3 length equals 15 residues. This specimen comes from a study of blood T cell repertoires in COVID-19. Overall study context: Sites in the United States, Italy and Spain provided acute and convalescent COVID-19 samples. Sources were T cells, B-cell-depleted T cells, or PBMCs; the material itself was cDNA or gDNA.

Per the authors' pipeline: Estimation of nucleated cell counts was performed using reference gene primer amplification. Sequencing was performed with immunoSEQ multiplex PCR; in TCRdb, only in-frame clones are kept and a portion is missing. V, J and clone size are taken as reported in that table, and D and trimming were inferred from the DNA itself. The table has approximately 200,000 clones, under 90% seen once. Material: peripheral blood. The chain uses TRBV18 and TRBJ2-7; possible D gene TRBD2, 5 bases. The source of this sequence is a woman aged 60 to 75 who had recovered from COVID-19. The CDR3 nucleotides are TGTGCCAGCTCACCGCTCGGGGTCCCCTCCTACGAGCAGTACTTC. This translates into CASSPLGVPSYEQYF.